This T cell receptor (beta chain) was obtained from a study of T cell changes during pregnancy in multiple sclerosis. Sequenced by immunoSEQ multiplex PCR; TCRdb stores in-frame clones only, minus some. The sample has around 39,000 clones, approximately 92% seen once; the top ten hold approximately 0.44%. The CDR3 loop spans 11 amino acids. Trimming took 6 bases from V and 8 from J; bases not matched to a gene: 1. Germline V gene lookup returns CDR1 MNHNS and CDR2 SASEGT. Sequences were derived from CD4+ T cells from peripheral blood mononuclear cells, sampled in the third trimester of pregnancy. This TCR derives from a female donor in good health, enrolled as a control in a pregnancy study. The gene calls are TRBV6-1 and TRBJ1-2; 9 bases are shared with TRBD1. CDR3 nucleotide sequence: TGTGCCAGCAGGACAGGGGGAGGCTACACCTTC. This translates into CASRTGGGYTF.